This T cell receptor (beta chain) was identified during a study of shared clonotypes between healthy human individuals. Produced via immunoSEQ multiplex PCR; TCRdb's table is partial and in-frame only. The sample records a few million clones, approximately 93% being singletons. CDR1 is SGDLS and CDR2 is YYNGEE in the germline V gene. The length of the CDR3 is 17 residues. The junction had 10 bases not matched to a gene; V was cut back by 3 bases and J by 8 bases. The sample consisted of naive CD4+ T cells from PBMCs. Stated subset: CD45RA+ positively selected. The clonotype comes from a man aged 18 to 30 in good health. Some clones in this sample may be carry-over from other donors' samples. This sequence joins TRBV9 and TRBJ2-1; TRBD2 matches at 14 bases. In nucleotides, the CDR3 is TGTGCCAGCAGCGCCATACCGGGACTAGCGGGAGCGGATGAGCAGTTCTTC. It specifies CASSAIPGLAGADEQFF.